This T cell receptor beta chain emerged from a study of cytomegalovirus exposure and HLA in healthy donors. The wider study: The use of the same platform for the 90 to 150 validation repertoires and the roughly 630 first-cohort repertoires was reported by a later analysis.

General observations from the study: Listed as cytomegalovirus-associated were 164 TCR beta chains.

Here immunoSEQ multiplex PCR was the method, and the copy in TCRdb shows in-frame clones only, minus some. The sample records 70,000 to 75,000 clones, about 95% being singletons. V gave up 0 bases and J gave up 6 bases; unmatched junction bases: 2. Germline V lookup: CDR1 MRHNA, CDR2 SNTAGT. The length of the CDR3 is 15 residues. Notes on this clone: The antigen is unknown. A much larger clone lies one base from this, so it may be a read error. At the DNA level, this CDR3 is encoded by other sequences in the same sample as well.

This rearrangement joins TRBV6-4 to TRBJ2-1, with 10 bases aligning to TRBD2. Source material: PBMCs. The sequence derives from a young woman in good health and CMV-seronegative. This chain's CDR3 is CASSDSSGGANEQFF. In nucleotides, the CDR3 is TGTGCCAGCAGTGACTCGAGCGGGGGGGCCAATGAGCAGTTCTTC.